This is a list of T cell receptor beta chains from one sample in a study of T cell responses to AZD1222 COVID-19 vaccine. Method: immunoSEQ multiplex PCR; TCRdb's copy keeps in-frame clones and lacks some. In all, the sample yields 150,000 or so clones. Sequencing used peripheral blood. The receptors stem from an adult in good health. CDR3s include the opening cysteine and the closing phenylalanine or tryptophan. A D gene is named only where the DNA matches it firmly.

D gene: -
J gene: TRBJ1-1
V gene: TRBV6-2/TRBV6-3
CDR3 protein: CASSFWPNTEAFF
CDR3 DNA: TGTGCCAGCAGTTTTTGGCCGAACACTGAAGCTTTCTTT

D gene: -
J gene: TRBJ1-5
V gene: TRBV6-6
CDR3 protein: CASRPEGLGNQPQHF
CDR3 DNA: TGTGCCAGCAGACCTGAGGGGTTGGGCAATCAGCCCCAGCATTTT

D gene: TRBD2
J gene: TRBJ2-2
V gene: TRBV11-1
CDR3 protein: CASSLLAGNTGELFF
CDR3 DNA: TGTGCCAGCAGCTTACTAGCGGGGAACACCGGGGAGCTGTTTTTT

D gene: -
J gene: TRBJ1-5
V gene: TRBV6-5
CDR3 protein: CASSYSTNQPQHF
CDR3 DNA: TGTGCCAGCAGTTACTCGACCAATCAGCCCCAGCATTTT

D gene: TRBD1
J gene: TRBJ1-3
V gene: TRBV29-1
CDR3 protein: CSVVPSGRQGINTIYF
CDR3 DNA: TGCAGCGTCGTTCCATCTGGGAGACAGGGGATAAACACCATATATTTT

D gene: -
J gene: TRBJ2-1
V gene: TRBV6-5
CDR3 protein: CASTDTGWAYNEQFF
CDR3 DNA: TGTGCCAGCACCGATACAGGGTGGGCCTACAATGAGCAGTTCTTC

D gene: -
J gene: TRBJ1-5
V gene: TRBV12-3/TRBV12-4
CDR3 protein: CASRTGNQPQHF
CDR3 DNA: TGTGCCAGTCGAACAGGCAATCAGCCCCAGCATTTT

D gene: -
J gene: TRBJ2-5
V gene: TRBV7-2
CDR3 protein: CASSKARELTFETQYF
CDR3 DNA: TGTGCCAGCAGCAAAGCTAGGGAGCTGACTTTTGAGACCCAGTACTTC

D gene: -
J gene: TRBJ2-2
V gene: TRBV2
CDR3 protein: CASRWQGGNTGELFF
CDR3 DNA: TGTGCCAGCAGATGGCAGGGGGGGAACACCGGGGAGCTGTTTTTT

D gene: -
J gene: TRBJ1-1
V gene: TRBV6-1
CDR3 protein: CASSEEEGTEAFF
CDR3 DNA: TGTGCCAGCAGTGAAGAGGAGGGCACTGAAGCTTTCTTT

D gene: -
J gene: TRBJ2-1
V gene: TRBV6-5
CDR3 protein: CASSKGRGYNEQFF
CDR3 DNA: TGTGCCAGCAGTAAGGGTCGAGGGTACAATGAGCAGTTCTTC

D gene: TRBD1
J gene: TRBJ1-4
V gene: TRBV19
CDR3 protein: CASRGQFNEKLFF
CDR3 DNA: TGTGCCAGTAGGGGACAGTTTAATGAAAAACTGTTTTTT

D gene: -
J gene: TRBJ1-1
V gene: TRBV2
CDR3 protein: CASSESRRARNTEAFF
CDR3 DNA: TGTGCCAGCAGTGAGAGTCGGAGGGCGAGGAACACTGAAGCTTTCTTT

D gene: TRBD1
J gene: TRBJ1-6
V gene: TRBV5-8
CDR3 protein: CASSLGQGGNSPLHF
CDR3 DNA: TGTGCCAGCAGCCTAGGACAGGGTGGGAATTCACCCCTCCACTTT

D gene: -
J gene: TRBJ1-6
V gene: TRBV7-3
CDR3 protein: CASSLNAGFDSPLHF
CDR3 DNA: TGTGCCAGCAGCTTAAATGCAGGGTTTGATTCACCCCTCCACTTT

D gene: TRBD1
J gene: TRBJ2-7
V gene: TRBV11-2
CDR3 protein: CASSFTGGDEQYF
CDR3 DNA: TGTGCCAGCAGCTTTACAGGGGGCGACGAGCAGTACTTC

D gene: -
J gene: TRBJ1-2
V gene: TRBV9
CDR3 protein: CASSPNGGRIGGTNYGYTF
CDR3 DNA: TGTGCCAGCAGCCCAAACGGAGGGAGGATCGGAGGGACCAACTATGGCTACACCTTC

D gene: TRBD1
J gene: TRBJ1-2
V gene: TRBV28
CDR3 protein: CASSLAGQGGNGYTF
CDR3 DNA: TGTGCCAGCAGTTTAGCCGGACAGGGAGGGAATGGCTACACCTTC

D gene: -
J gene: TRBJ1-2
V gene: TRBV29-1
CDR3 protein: CSVSRANGYTF
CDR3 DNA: TGCAGCGTCAGTCGGGCAAATGGCTACACCTTC

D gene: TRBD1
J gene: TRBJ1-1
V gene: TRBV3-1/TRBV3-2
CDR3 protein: CASSRGTDTEAFF
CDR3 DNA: TGTGCCAGCAGCCGCGGGACAGACACTGAAGCTTTCTTT

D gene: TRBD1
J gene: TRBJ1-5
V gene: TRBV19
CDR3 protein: CASRTAGQGEQPQHF
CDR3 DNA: TGTGCCAGTAGGACGGCGGGACAGGGGGAACAGCCCCAGCATTTT

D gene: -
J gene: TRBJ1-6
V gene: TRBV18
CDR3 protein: CASSPLPGTKNNSPLHF
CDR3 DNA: TGTGCCAGCTCACCGTTACCGGGAACGAAGAATAATTCACCCCTCCACTTT

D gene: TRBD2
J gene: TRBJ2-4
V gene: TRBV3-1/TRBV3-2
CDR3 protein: CASSQKGTGGDIQYF
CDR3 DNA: TGTGCCAGCAGCCAAAAAGGGACCGGGGGGGACATTCAGTACTTC

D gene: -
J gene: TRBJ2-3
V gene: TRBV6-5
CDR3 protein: CASRQTDTQYF
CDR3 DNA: TGTGCCAGCAGGCAAACAGATACGCAGTATTTT

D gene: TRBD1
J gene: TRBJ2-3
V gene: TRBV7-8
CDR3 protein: CASSLRRTGPLTSTDTQYF
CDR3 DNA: TGTGCCAGCAGCTTAAGGCGGACAGGGCCTCTCACTAGCACAGATACGCAGTATTTT

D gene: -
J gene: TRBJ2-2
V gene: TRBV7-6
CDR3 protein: CASSLEQGIPGELFF
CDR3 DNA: TGTGCCAGCAGCTTGGAACAGGGTATCCCCGGGGAGCTGTTTTTT

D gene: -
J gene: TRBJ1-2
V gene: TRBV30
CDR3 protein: CAWRLNGGYTF
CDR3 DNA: TGTGCCTGGAGACTCAATGGGGGCTACACCTTC

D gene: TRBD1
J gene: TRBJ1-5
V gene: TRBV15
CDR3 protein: CATSITPGQGNQPQHF
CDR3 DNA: TGTGCCACCAGCATAACCCCCGGACAGGGAAATCAGCCCCAGCATTTT

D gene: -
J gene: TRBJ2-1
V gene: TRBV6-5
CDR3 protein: CASSYGGPRMEQFF
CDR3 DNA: TGTGCCAGCAGTTACGGGGGCCCGCGCATGGAGCAGTTCTTC

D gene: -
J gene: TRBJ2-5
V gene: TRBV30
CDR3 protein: CAWQRVEETQYF
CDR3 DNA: TGTGCCTGGCAAAGGGTGGAAGAGACCCAGTACTTC

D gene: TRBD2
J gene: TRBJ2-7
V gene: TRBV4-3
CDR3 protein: CASSQGTSAYEQYF
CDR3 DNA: TGCGCCAGCAGCCAAGGGACTAGCGCCTACGAGCAGTACTTC

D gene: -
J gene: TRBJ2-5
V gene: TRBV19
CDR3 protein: CASSTLDRYQETQYF
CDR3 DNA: TGTGCCAGTAGTACCCTTGACAGGTACCAAGAGACCCAGTACTTC

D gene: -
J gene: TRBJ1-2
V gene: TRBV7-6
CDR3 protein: CASSLDPQGGDYGYTF
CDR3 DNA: TGTGCCAGCAGCCTAGACCCCCAGGGAGGGGACTATGGCTACACCTTC

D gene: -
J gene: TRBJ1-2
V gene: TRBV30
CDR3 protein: CAWSGGFNYGYTF
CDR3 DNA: TGTGCCTGGAGTGGTGGGTTTAACTATGGCTACACCTTC

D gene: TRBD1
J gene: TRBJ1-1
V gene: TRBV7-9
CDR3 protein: CASSPGQSGWLAFF
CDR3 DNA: TGTGCCAGCAGCCCGGGACAGAGTGGATGGTTAGCTTTCTTT

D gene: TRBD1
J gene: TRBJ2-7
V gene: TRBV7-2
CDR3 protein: CASRKTGGSEQYF
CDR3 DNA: TGTGCCAGCAGGAAGACAGGGGGCAGCGAGCAGTACTTC

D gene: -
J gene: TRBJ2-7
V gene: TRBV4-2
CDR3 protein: CASSQAIGSSYEQYF
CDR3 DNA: TGTGCCAGCAGCCAAGCTATCGGGAGCTCCTACGAGCAGTACTTC

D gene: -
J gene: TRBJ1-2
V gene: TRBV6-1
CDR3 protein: CASSETAGRGYGYTF
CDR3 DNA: TGTGCCAGCAGTGAGACGGCAGGGAGGGGGTATGGCTACACCTTC

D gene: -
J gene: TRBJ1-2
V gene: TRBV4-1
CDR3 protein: CASSQDLLSGYTF
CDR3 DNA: TGCGCCAGCAGCCAAGATCTACTCTCTGGCTACACCTTC

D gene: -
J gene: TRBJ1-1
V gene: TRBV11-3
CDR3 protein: CASTGSMNTEAFF
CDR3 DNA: TGTGCCAGCACAGGGAGCATGAACACTGAAGCTTTCTTT

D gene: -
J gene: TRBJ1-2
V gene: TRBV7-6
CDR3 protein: CASSFTPAGRSVGYTF
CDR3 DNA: TGTGCCAGCAGCTTCACCCCCGCAGGCAGGTCCGTCGGCTACACCTTC

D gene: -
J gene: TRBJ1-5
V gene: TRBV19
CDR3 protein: CASSVNNQPQHF
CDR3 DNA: TGTGCCAGTAGTGTCAACAATCAGCCCCAGCATTTT